This is a list of T cell receptor beta chains from one sample in a study of T-cell reconstitution after alpha-beta-depleted transplantation in children. TCRdb reprocessed the PCR reads with MiXCR, giving one entry per CDR3 protein. The table lists hundreds of thousands of distinct CDR3 sequences, about 10% of them singletons. Here the sequenced sample was PBMCs, taken before TCRalphabeta/CD19-depleted stem cell transplant. These TCRs come from a child aged 2-15 years with inherited bone marrow failure, due to receive a stem cell transplant. The CDR3 runs from the conserved cysteine through the conserved F or W. The D gene is left open where the match is weak. Only part of the rows carry a size: once, few, many, or a class if the clone is expanded.

d_gene	j_gene	v_gene	abundance	CDR3aa	CDR3nt
.	TRBJ2-7	TRBV6-1	.	CASSPTSGLGGYEQYF	TGTGCCAGCAGCCCCACCTCGGGCCTAGGAGGGTACGAGCAGTACTTC
TRBD2	TRBJ2-1	TRBV29-1	many	CSVLLAGAQFF	TGCAGCGTTCTCCTAGCGGGAGCTCAATTCTTC
.	TRBJ2-2	TRBV4-2	many	CASSQEGDTGELFF	TGTGCCAGCAGCCAAGAAGGGGACACCGGGGAGCTGTTTTTT
.	TRBJ2-2	TRBV29-1	.	CSVTKGEAGTGELFF	TGCAGCGTTACAAAGGGGGAGGCTGGCACCGGGGAGCTGTTTTTT
TRBD1	TRBJ2-1	TRBV7-2	many	CASSASGTGWYNEQFF	TGTGCCAGCAGCGCTTCCGGGACAGGGTGGTACAATGAGCAGTTCTTC
TRBD1	TRBJ1-6	TRBV20-1	many	CSARRTGGNSPLHF	TGCAGTGCTAGACGGACAGGGGGCAATTCACCCCTCCACTTT
.	TRBJ2-1	TRBV5-1	many	CASSPDRYNEQFF	TGCGCCAGCAGCCCCGACAGGTACAATGAGCAGTTCTTC
TRBD1	TRBJ2-2	TRBV19	.	CASSADRGFTGELFF	TGTGCCAGTAGTGCGGACAGGGGGTTTACCGGGGAGCTGTTTTTT
.	TRBJ2-7	TRBV5-1	many	CASSLGGLIYEQYF	TGCGCCAGCAGCTTGGGGGGACTCATCTACGAGCAGTACTTC
TRBD1	TRBJ2-7	TRBV7-9	many	CASRSGQGTYEQYF	TGTGCCAGCAGGTCGGGACAGGGTACCTACGAGCAGTACTTC